Below are 28 T cell receptor beta chains sequenced from a single sample in a study of shared clonotypes between healthy human individuals. Some clones are missing from TCRdb's copy, which holds only in-frame ones; the method was immunoSEQ multiplex PCR. Of 2,500,000 or so clones in the sample, 90% to 95% are singletons; the top ten hold around 0.14%. Sequenced: naive CD4+ T cells sorted from blood. Subset here: CD45RA+ positively selected. Receptors originate from a man aged 18-30 years in good health.

This clone was counted once. The rearrangement links TRBV5-1 to TRBJ2-3; D is unresolved. Trimming took off 0 bases at V and 4 bases at J, with 9 bases between the two ends. The CDR3 has 14 amino acids. Germline CDR1 is SGHRS and CDR2 is YFSETQ. CDR3 DNA sequence: TGCGCCAGCAGCTTGGGGTCAGTCTCAGATACGCAGTATTTT. Translated: CASSLGSVSDTQYF.

The chain carries TRBV18 and TRBJ2-7, with TRBD1 matching 8 bases. V shed 5 bases, J shed 5 bases, and the junction held 8 bases outside the gene matches. Germline assignment: CDR1 KGHSH and CDR2 LQKENI. The CDR3 is 14 amino acids. CDR3 protein: CASSAGQGRNEQYF. The CDR3 DNA follows: TGTGCCAGCTCAGCTGGACAGGGTAGGAACGAGCAGTACTTC.

This chain joins TRBV10-3 and TRBJ2-2, with D maybe TRBD1 (5 bases). The V gene lost 6 bases and the J gene lost 5 bases, with 13 bases spanning the gap. Looked up from germline, CDR1 is ENHRY and CDR2 is SYGVKD. CDR3 length: 14 residues. CDR3 sequence: CAIRSAQGTGELFF. DNA of the CDR3: TGTGCCATCAGGTCGGCGCAGGGAACCGGGGAGCTGTTTTTT.

The CDR3, as DNA: TGTGCCAGCAGCTTGGTGGGACAGGGGACGAACAATGAGCAGTTCTTC. Protein sequence: CASSLVGQGTNNEQFF. The chain uses TRBV5-6 and TRBJ2-1, with 10 bases matching TRBD1. Germline V gene lookup returns CDR1 SGHDT and CDR2 YYEEEE. V was clipped by 0 bases and J by 5 bases; unmatched bases: 5. The CDR3 runs 16 residues.

The chain uses TRBV5-6 and TRBJ2-3; either TRBD1 or TRBD2 may fit D (5 bases each). Germline assignment: CDR1 SGHDT and CDR2 YYEEEE. The CDR3 contains 16 residues. Trimming left V 0 bases short and J 8 bases short, with 19 bases between. For the CDR3, the DNA is TGTGCCAGCAGCTTGGCCCGAGGACCTATGGGGGTTACGCAGTATTTT. Translated: CASSLARGPMGVTQYF.

Of note for this clone: This sample includes further DNA sequences coding for the same CDR3. The rearrangement joins TRBV28 to TRBJ2-2, with TRBD1 matching over 8 bases. V was clipped by 1 base and J by 3 bases; unmatched bases: 1. Germline-derived CDR1 and CDR2 are MDHEN and SYDVKM. This CDR3 comprises 15 residues. This chain's CDR3 is CASSLLDRDTGELFF. For the CDR3, the DNA is TGTGCCAGCAGTTTATTGGACAGGGACACCGGGGAGCTGTTTTTT.

CDR3 nucleotide sequence: TGTGCCGGTCGGCCGGCGGGCAATCAGCCCCAGCATTTT. It encodes CAGRPAGNQPQHF. J is TRBJ1-5 and V is TRBV30; no clear D gene. This CDR3 contains 13 residues. Per the germline V gene, CDR1 is GTSNPN and CDR2 is SVGIG (reference sequence). Trimming left V 8 bases short and J 2 bases short, with 13 bases between.

The J gene is TRBJ2-3, the V gene TRBV18; tentatively, D is TRBD1 (5 bases). In germline, CDR1 is KGHSH, CDR2 LQKENI. V lost 3 bases, J lost 2 bases, and 12 bases lay in between. The CDR3 is 15 residues long. The DNA of the CDR3 is TGTGCCAGCTCACCCCTAATGGGGCCCACAGATACGCAGTATTTT. Translation gives CASSPLMGPTDTQYF.

The rearrangement uses TRBV5-4 and TRBJ1-2; 7 bases line up with TRBD1. Germline lookup yields CDR1 SGHNT and CDR2 YYREEE (reference sequence). CDR3 length: 15 residues. V was clipped by 0 bases and J by 7 bases; unmatched bases: 9. The DNA for the CDR3 is TGTGCCAGCAGCTTGGAACCAGGGGGTCAGCGTGGCTACACCTTC. Translation: CASSLEPGGQRGYTF. The whole variable domain, filled in from reference TRBV5-4 and TRBJ1-2, reads ETGVTQSPTHLIKTRGQQVTLRCSSQSGHNTVSWYQQALGQGPQFIFQYYREEENGRGNFPPRFSGLQFPNYSSELNVNALELDDSALYLCASSLEPGGQRGYTFGSGTRLTVV.

This rearrangement joins TRBV6-5 to TRBJ2-7; D uncertain. V lost 6 bases, J lost 1 base, and 13 bases lay in between. Germline-derived CDR1 and CDR2 are MNHEY and SVGAGI. This CDR3 has 14 amino acids. The CDR3 region is CASSGRSWSYEQYF. The CDR3 DNA reads TGTGCCAGCAGCGGACGCTCGTGGTCCTACGAGCAGTACTTC.

CDR3 DNA: TGTGCCAGCAGTGATCCTGGGACAGTTGGGGATGGGACCCCCTACGAGCAGTACTTC. Its protein is CASSDPGTVGDGTPYEQYF. V gene TRBV5-5 combines with J gene TRBJ2-7; 7 bases fit TRBD1. J gave up 2 bases and V 5 bases, and 22 bases lay outside the gene matches. The CDR3 is made up of 19 amino acids. The germline gives CDR1 SGHKS, CDR2 YYEKEE (reference sequence).

In regard to this clone: Other DNA sequences from this sample encode an identical CDR3 as well. This chain links TRBV7-2 with TRBJ2-7; D remains ambiguous. Deletions cut 0 bases from V and 0 bases from J, with 9 bases between. The CDR3 totals 15 residues. Germline V gene lookup returns CDR1 SGHTA and CDR2 FQGNSA. This chain's CDR3 is CASSLAGTSSYEQYF. The CDR3 bases are TGTGCCAGCAGCTTAGCGGGAACCAGCTCCTACGAGCAGTACTTC.

The chain is built from TRBV5-1 and TRBJ1-2; no definite D call. The V end was cut by 0 bases, the J end by 8 bases, with 17 bases between. The CDR3 extends over 15 amino acids. The germline gives CDR1 SGHRS, CDR2 YFSETQ. DNA of the CDR3: TGCGCCAGCAGCTTGGCCGGAGACAACCCGGGGGGCTACACCTTC. It yields the protein CASSLAGDNPGGYTF.

The V gene is TRBV6-1, the J gene TRBJ2-1; tentative D call: TRBD2 (5 bases). The CDR3 totals 15 residues. Germline values: CDR1 MNHNS, CDR2 SASEGT. V was shortened by 10 bases and J by 10 bases, with 26 bases between the two germline ends. This chain's CDR3 is CATFKEARNLREQFF. The CDR3 DNA reads TGTGCCACGTTCAAGGAGGCTAGGAATCTACGCGAGCAGTTCTTC.

The chain recombines TRBV9 with TRBJ2-1; TRBD2 aligns across 8 bases. The CDR3 sequence is 15 residues long. The V segment lost 0 bases and the J segment 8 bases; nucleotides outside the gene matches: 7. CDR1 is SGDLS and CDR2 is YYNGEE in the germline V gene. The CDR3 DNA reads as TGTGCCAGCAGCGTAGCTTCCGTGACTAGCGATGAGCAGTTCTTC. This sequence encodes CASSVASVTSDEQFF. Combining the CDR3 with reference TRBV9 and TRBJ2-1 gives the whole variable domain DSGVTQTPKHLITATGQRVTLRCSPRSGDLSVYWYQQSLDQGLQFLIQYYNGEERAKGNILERFSAQQFPDLHSELNLSSLELGDSALYFCASSVASVTSDEQFFGPGTRLTVL.

CDR3 loop: CASSPQGASGNTIYF. In nucleotides, the CDR3 is TGCGCCAGCAGCCCACAGGGGGCTTCTGGAAACACCATATATTTT. V is TRBV5-1 and J is TRBJ1-3; 9 bases align to TRBD1. This CDR3 spans 15 amino acids. The ends lost 4 bases at V and 1 base at J; junction bases unmatched: 3. Germline CDR1 reads SGHRS; CDR2 reads YFSETQ.

V gene TRBV12-5 combines with J gene TRBJ2-7, with 7 nucleotides matching TRBD1. V dropped 6 bases and J dropped 0; count of bases not matched to a gene: 11. CDR3 length: 16 amino acids. CDR1 is LGHNT and CDR2 is FRNRAP in the germline V gene. Written as DNA, the CDR3 is TGTGCTAGTGGATCCCGACAGGGTAGGATCTCCTACGAGCAGTACTTC. Encoded protein: CASGSRQGRISYEQYF.

V gene TRBV18 combines with J gene TRBJ1-1; D gene uncertain. Germline CDR1 and CDR2: KGHSH and LQKENI. V was clipped by 3 bases and J by 4 bases, with 12 bases between them. The CDR3 is made up of 14 amino acids. CDR3 DNA sequence: TGTGCCAGCTCACCGAATAGGCAGCCCACTGAAGCTTTCTTT. It is translated as CASSPNRQPTEAFF.

With respect to this clone: The sample has other DNA sequences that encode this CDR3 too. J is TRBJ1-1 and V is TRBV11-2; D gene uncertain. The CDR3 is 12 residues long. CDR1 is SGHAT and CDR2 is FQNNGV in the germline V gene. The V and J ends lost 0 bases and 2 bases respectively, with 1 base between them. In DNA form, the CDR3 reads TGTGCCAGCAGCTTAGACAACACTGAAGCTTTCTTT. This translates into CASSLDNTEAFF.

The chain is built from TRBV15 and TRBJ1-4; the D is unclear. V was shortened by 0 bases and J by 2 bases, with 19 bases between the two germline ends. The CDR3 loop spans 19 amino acids. Germline V CDR1 and CDR2: LNHNV, YYDKDF (reference sequence). The CDR3 reads CATSREPRPGKRTNEKLFF. CDR3 nucleotide sequence: TGTGCCACCAGCAGAGAACCACGACCCGGGAAAAGGACTAATGAAAAACTGTTTTTT.

The CDR3 loop is CASSYGQGIAEAFF. CDR3 bases: TGTGCCAGCAGTTACGGACAGGGAATCGCTGAAGCTTTCTTT. V gene TRBV6-5 combines with J gene TRBJ1-1; 8 nucleotides line up with TRBD1. V trimming: 2 bases; J trimming: 6 bases; junction bases outside the gene matches: 5. The germline gives CDR1 MNHEY, CDR2 SVGAGI. This CDR3 is built from 14 residues.

V is TRBV11-1 and J is TRBJ2-5; D gene uncertain. The germline V gene has CDR1 SGHAT and CDR2 FQDESV (reference sequence). The CDR3 runs 14 residues. V was shortened by 6 bases and J by 3 bases, with 14 bases between the two germline ends. This CDR3 is CASSPKWEKETQYF. The CDR3 bases are TGTGCCAGCAGTCCAAAGTGGGAAAAAGAGACCCAGTACTTC. The whole variable domain, remainder taken from reference TRBV11-1 and TRBJ2-5, is EAEVAQSPRYKITEKSQAVAFWCDPISGHATLYWYRQILGQGPELLVQFQDESVVDDSQLPKDRFSAERLKGVDSTLKIQPAELGDSAMYLCASSPKWEKETQYFGPGTRLLVL.

This chain connects TRBV18 to TRBJ1-3; the D is unclear. The CDR3 contains 13 residues. Germline V gene lookup returns CDR1 KGHSH and CDR2 LQKENI. Trimming removed 8 bases from V and 0 bases from J, with 8 bases in between. The CDR3 nucleotides read TGTGCCAGCCATGGACTCTCTGGAAACACCATATATTTT. Protein product: CASHGLSGNTIYF.

J is TRBJ2-2 and V is TRBV10-3; 12 bases fit TRBD1. The junction had 10 bases not matched to a gene; V was cut back by 7 bases and J by 4 bases. CDR1 and CDR2 (germline): ENHRY, SYGVKD. The CDR3 loop spans 17 amino acids. CDR3 coding DNA: TGTGCCATCACTAAGTCGGGACAGGGGGCGGGCACCGGGGAGCTGTTTTTT. The encoded protein is CAITKSGQGAGTGELFF.

The chain joins TRBV11-2 to TRBJ2-7; perhaps TRBD2 as D (6 bases). From germline, CDR1 is SGHAT and CDR2 FQNNGV. CDR3 length: 16 amino acids. Trimming took 1 base from V and 2 from J, leaving 15 bases between them. The CDR3, as DNA: TGTGCCAGCAGCTTAGTTGCGGCAGGGAGGCCCTACGAGCAGTACTTC. It encodes CASSLVAAGRPYEQYF.

The rearrangement joins TRBV6-1 to TRBJ2-2; the D gene is possibly TRBD2 (5 bases). Germline values: CDR1 MNHNS, CDR2 SASEGT. The CDR3 extends over 13 amino acids. V lost 8 bases to trimming and J lost 5 bases, with 12 bases between them. DNA of the CDR3: TGTGCCAGCTTAGGAAGAGGGACCGGGGAGCTGTTTTTT. It specifies CASLGRGTGELFF.

This rearrangement joins TRBV10-3 to TRBJ2-2, with TRBD2 identical over 10 bases. This CDR3 is 16 amino acids long. CDR1 and CDR2 (germline): ENHRY, SYGVKD. Trimming cost V 5 bases and J 6 bases; bases outside gene matches: 9. The CDR3 is CAISLGAGGPSGELFF. The CDR3 coding sequence is TGTGCCATCAGTCTGGGAGCGGGAGGGCCCTCCGGGGAGCTGTTTTTT.

This clone has just one count. The CDR3 nucleotides read TGTGCCAGTAGTCTAAGATCAGGCTCGAACACCGGGGAGCTGTTTTTT. As protein: CASSLRSGSNTGELFF. V gene TRBV19 combines with J gene TRBJ2-2; D gene uncertain. Trimming left V 5 bases short and J 0 bases short, with 13 bases between. There are 16 residues in the CDR3. Germline-derived CDR1 and CDR2 are LNHDA and SQIVND (reference sequence).